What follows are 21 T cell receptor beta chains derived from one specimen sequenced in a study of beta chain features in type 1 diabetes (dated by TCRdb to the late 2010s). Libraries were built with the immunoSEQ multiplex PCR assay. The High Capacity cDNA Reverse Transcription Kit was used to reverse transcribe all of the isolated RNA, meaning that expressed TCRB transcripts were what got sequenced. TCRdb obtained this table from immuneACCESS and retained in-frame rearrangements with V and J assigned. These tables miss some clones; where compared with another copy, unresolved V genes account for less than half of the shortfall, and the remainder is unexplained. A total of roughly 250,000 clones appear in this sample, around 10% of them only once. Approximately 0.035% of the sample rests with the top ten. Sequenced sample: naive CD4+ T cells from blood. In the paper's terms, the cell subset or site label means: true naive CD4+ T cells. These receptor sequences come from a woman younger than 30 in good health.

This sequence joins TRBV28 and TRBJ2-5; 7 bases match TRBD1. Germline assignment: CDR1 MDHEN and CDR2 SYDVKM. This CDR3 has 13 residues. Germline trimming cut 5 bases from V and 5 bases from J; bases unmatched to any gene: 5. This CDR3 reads CASSNGQAETQYF. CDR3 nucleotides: TGTGCCAGCAGTAACGGACAGGCGGAGACCCAGTACTTC.

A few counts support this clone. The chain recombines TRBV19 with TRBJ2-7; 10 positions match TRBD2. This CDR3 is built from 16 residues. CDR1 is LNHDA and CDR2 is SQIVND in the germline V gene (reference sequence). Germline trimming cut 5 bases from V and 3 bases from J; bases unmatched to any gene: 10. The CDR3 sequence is CASSANLAGVGYEQYF. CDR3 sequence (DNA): TGTGCCAGTAGTGCTAACCTAGCGGGAGTAGGCTACGAGCAGTACTTC.

This CDR3 is CACRRGYNEQFF. The CDR3 region has the DNA TGTGCCTGCCGTCGGGGTTACAATGAGCAGTTCTTC. J is TRBJ2-1 and V is TRBV30, with TRBD2 as a possible D gene (5 bases). The CDR3 contains 12 residues. Germline V gene sequence: CDR1 GTSNPN, CDR2 SVGIG (reference sequence). The V end lost 6 bases, the J end lost 4 bases, and 10 bases lay between the germline ends.

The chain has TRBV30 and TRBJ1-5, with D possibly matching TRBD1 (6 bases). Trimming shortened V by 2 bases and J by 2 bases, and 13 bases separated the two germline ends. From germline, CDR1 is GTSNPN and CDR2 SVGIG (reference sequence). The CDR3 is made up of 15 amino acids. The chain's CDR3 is CAWSPDRPGNQPQHF. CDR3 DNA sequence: TGTGCCTGGAGTCCGGACAGACCCGGCAATCAGCCCCAGCATTTT.

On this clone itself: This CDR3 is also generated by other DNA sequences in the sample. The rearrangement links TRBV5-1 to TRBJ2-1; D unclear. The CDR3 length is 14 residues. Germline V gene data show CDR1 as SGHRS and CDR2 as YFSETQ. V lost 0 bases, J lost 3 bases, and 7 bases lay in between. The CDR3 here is CASSLERSYNEQFF. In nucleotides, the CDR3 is TGCGCCAGCAGCTTGGAACGGAGCTACAATGAGCAGTTCTTC.

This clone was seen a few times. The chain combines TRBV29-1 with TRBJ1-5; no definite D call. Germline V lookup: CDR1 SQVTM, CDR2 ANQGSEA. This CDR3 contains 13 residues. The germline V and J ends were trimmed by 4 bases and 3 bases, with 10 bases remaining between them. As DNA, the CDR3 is TGCAGCGTTGTCGGGGATCCCAATCAGCCCCAGCATTTT. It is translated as CSVVGDPNQPQHF.

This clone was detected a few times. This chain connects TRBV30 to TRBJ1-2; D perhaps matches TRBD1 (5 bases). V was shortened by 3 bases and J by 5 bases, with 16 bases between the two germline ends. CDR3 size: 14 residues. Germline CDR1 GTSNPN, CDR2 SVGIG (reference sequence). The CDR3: CAWRLTGGTYGYTF. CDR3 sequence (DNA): TGTGCCTGGAGATTAACTGGGGGGACTTATGGCTACACCTTC.

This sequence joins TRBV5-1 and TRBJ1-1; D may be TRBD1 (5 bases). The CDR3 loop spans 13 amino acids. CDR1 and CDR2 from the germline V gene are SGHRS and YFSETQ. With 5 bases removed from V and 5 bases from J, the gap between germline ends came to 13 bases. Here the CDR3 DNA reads TGCGCCAGCAGGATGGGGGAGGGAACTGAAGCTTTCTTT. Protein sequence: CASRMGEGTEAFF.

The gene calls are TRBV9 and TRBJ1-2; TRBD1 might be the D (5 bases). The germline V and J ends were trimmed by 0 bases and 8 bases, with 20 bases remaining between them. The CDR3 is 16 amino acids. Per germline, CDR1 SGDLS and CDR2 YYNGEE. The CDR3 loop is CASSVVGGGNPTGYTF. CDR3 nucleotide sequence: TGTGCCAGCAGCGTAGTTGGGGGGGGGAATCCTACGGGCTACACCTTC.

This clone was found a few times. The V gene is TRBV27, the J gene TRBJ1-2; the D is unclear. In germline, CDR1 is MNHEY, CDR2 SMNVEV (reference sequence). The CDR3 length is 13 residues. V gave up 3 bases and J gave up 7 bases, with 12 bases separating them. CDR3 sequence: CASSLGRAGGYTF. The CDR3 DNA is TGTGCCAGCAGTTTGGGGAGGGCCGGTGGCTACACCTTC.

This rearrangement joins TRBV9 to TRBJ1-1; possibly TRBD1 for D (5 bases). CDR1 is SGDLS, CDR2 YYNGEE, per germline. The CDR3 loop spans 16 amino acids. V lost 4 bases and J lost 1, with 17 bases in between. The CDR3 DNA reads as TGTGCCAGCAGCCCACGCGGACACAACGCGAACACTGAAGCTTTCTTT. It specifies CASSPRGHNANTEAFF.

The CDR3 spells CASSESLGTQYF. In DNA form, the CDR3 reads TGCGCCAGCAGTGAGTCCCTAGGTACGCAGTATTTT. The chain recombines TRBV10-1 with TRBJ2-3, with D hard to call. Trimming took 0 bases from V and 8 from J, leaving 6 bases between them. Looked up from germline, CDR1 is WNHNN and CDR2 is SYGVQD (reference sequence). This CDR3 spans 12 amino acids.

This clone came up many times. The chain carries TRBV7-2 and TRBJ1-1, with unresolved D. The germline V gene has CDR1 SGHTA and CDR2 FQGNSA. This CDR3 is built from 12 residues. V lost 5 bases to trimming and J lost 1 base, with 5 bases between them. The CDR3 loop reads CASSTGNTEAFF. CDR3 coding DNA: TGTGCCAGCAGCACGGGGAACACTGAAGCTTTCTTT.

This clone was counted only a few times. The CDR3 DNA sequence: TGTGCCAGTAGTACTAGCGGGAGCGGTGAGCAGTTCTTC. This translates into CASSTSGSGEQFF. The chain joins TRBV19 to TRBJ2-1; 10 nucleotides match TRBD2. Germline values: CDR1 LNHDA, CDR2 SQIVND (reference sequence). V dropped 4 bases and J dropped 9; count of bases not matched to a gene: 3. The CDR3 has 13 amino acids.

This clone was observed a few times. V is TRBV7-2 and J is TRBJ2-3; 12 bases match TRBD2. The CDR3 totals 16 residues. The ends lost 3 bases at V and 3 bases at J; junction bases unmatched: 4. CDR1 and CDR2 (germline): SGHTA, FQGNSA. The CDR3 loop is CASSFPSGGATDTQYF. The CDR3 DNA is TGTGCCAGCAGCTTCCCTAGCGGGGGGGCGACAGATACGCAGTATTTT.

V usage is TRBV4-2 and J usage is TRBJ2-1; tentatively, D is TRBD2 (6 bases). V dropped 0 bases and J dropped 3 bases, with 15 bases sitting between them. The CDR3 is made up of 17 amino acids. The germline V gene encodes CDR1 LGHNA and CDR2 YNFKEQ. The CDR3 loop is CASSQDVGGGLYNEQFF. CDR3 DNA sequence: TGTGCCAGCAGCCAAGATGTGGGGGGAGGACTCTACAATGAGCAGTTCTTC.

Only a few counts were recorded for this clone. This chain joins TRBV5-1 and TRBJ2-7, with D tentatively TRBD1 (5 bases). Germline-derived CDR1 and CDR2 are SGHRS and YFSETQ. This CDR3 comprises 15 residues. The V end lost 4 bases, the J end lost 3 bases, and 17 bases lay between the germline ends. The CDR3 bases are TGCGCCAGCAGCCCCAACCTCGGACAAAGCTACGAGCAGTACTTC. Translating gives CASSPNLGQSYEQYF.

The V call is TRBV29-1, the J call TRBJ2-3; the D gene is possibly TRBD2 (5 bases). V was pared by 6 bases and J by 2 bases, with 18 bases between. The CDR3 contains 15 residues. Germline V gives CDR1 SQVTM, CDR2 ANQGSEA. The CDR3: CSVPTSTGYTDTQYF. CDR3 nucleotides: TGCAGCGTCCCCACCTCCACGGGGTACACAGATACGCAGTATTTT.

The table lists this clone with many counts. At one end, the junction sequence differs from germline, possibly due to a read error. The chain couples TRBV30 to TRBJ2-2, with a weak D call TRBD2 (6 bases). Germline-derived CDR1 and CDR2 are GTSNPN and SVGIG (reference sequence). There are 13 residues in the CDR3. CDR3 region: CSAGPSNTGELFF. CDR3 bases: TGCTCGGCGGGACCTTCGAACACCGGGGAGCTGTTTTTT.

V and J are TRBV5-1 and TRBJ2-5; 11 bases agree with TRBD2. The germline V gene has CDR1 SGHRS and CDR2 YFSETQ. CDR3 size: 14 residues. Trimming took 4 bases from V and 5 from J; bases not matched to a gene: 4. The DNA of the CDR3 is TGCGCCAGCAGCCCCGGGACTAGCGGCGAGACCCAGTACTTC. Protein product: CASSPGTSGETQYF.

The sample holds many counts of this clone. The CDR3 is CASSYSYNEQFF. CDR3 DNA: TGTGCCAGTAGTTACTCCTACAATGAGCAGTTCTTC. V and J are TRBV19 and TRBJ2-1; D remains unclear. V lost 5 bases and J lost 0, with 2 bases in between. Germline CDR1 and CDR2: LNHDA and SQIVND (reference sequence). CDR3 length equals 12 residues.